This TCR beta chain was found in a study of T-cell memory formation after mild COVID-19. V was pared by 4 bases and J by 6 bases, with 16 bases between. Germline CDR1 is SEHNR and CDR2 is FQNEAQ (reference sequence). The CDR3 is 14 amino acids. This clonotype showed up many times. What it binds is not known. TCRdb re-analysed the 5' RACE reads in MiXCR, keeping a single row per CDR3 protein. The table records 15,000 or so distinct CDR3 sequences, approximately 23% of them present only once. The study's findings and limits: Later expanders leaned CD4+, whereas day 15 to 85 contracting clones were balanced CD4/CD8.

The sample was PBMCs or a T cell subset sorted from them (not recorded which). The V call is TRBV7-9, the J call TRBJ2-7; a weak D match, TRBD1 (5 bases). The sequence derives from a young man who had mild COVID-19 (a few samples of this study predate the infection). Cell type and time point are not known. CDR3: CASSSTTGLSEQYV. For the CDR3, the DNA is TGTGCCAGCAGCTCCACTACAGGTCTCTCCGAGCAGTACGTC.